This passage covers 26 T cell receptor beta chains from one sample sequenced in a study of regulatory and conventional T cells in RAG deficiency. The sorted conventional CD4+ T cells were CD25-low and CD127-high, with genomic DNA sequenced. Profiling relied on immunoSEQ multiplex PCR, and the TCRdb table lists in-frame clones only, not all of them. The profile shows some 23,000 clones, 85% to 95% of them singletons. The sample also formed part of further work on regulatory T cells. As that study records: The PCR used 52 TRBV and 13 TRBJ primers.

Source material: CD4+ T cells sorted from blood. The receptors derive from a human donor in good health.

This clone was seen a single time. The chain couples TRBV29-1 to TRBJ2-5; D may be TRBD1 or TRBD2 (7 bases each). Trimming pared 4 bases from V and 5 bases from J, leaving 17 bases between. Germline lookup yields CDR1 SQVTM and CDR2 ANQGSEA. This CDR3 comprises 14 residues. DNA of the CDR3: TGCAGCGTTGCGGGGGGACAGCGAGGTGAGACCCAGTACTTC. This translates into CSVAGGQRGETQYF.

The J gene is TRBJ1-1, the V gene TRBV18; D gene unclear. Germline CDR1 reads KGHSH; CDR2 reads LQKENI. V lost 2 bases and J 3 bases, leaving 7 bases between the germline ends. This CDR3 is built from 13 residues. The CDR3 region has the DNA TGTGCCAGCTCACCAATCGCGGACACTGAAGCTTTCTTT. It specifies CASSPIADTEAFF.

The chain has TRBV20-1 and TRBJ1-1, with a weak D call TRBD1 (5 bases). CDR3 length equals 11 residues. Germline V gene lookup returns CDR1 DFQATT and CDR2 SNEGSKA (reference sequence). Trimming shortened V by 2 bases and J by 7 bases, and 8 bases separated the two germline ends. As DNA, the CDR3 is TGCAGTGCTAGACGCAGGGTTGAAGCTTTCTTT. The encoded protein is CSARRRVEAFF.

The J gene is TRBJ2-3, the V gene TRBV5-1; 7 bases line up with TRBD1. Germline V gene data show CDR1 as SGHRS and CDR2 as YFSETQ. J lost 0 bases, V lost 4 bases, and 2 bases had no gene match. This CDR3 spans 14 amino acids. CDR3 protein: CASSRQGSTDTQYF. The CDR3 nucleotides are TGCGCCAGCAGCCGACAGGGAAGCACAGATACGCAGTATTTT.

The chain couples TRBV6-6 to TRBJ1-2; tentatively, D is TRBD1 (6 bases). Germline loops: CDR1 MNHNY, CDR2 SVGAGI (reference sequence). This CDR3 has 15 amino acids. V lost 2 bases to trimming and J lost 7 bases, with 17 bases between them. In nucleotides, the CDR3 is TGTGCCAGCAGTTACCCTACAGGGAAAGTCGCTGGCTACACCTTC. Translated, it gives CASSYPTGKVAGYTF.

The V and J genes are TRBV6-1 and TRBJ1-5, with a tentative D call TRBD1 (5 bases). This CDR3 spans 16 amino acids. V lost 4 bases, J lost 2 bases, and 15 bases lay in between. Germline V lookup: CDR1 MNHNS, CDR2 SASEGT. The CDR3 loop reads CASSGIGLGGNQPQHF. Written as DNA, the CDR3 is TGTGCCAGCAGTGGCATCGGGCTAGGGGGCAATCAGCCCCAGCATTTT.

The chain is built from TRBV4-1 and TRBJ2-3; D remains unclear. In germline, CDR1 is MGHRA, CDR2 YSYEKL. V shed 1 base and J shed 0 bases, with 5 bases lying between them. CDR3 length equals 14 residues. This chain's CDR3 is CASSQGRSTDTQYF. The CDR3 nucleotides are TGCGCCAGCAGCCAAGGTAGAAGCACAGATACGCAGTATTTT.

The chain couples TRBV2 to TRBJ2-1, with D unclear. Trimming cost V 5 bases and J 6 bases, with 5 bases left between them. This CDR3 contains 11 residues. Germline-derived CDR1 and CDR2 are SNHLY and FYNNEI. The CDR3 here is CASSPFNEQFF. The CDR3 nucleotides are TGTGCCAGCAGTCCCTTCAATGAGCAGTTCTTC.

The gene calls are TRBV28 and TRBJ2-7; 8 nucleotides align to TRBD2. The CDR3 is made up of 14 amino acids. Germline V gene sequence: CDR1 MDHEN, CDR2 SYDVKM. Trimming removed 2 bases from V and 4 bases from J; junction bases left unmatched: 4. The CDR3 here is CASSLPLAVYEQYF. CDR3 sequence (DNA): TGTGCCAGCAGTTTACCACTAGCGGTTTACGAGCAGTACTTC.

This clone has just one count. The chain is built from TRBV2 and TRBJ2-2, with D possibly being TRBD1 (5 bases). Germline CDR1 and CDR2: SNHLY and FYNNEI. The V and J ends lost 3 bases and 7 bases respectively, with 12 bases between them. The CDR3 contains 14 residues. This chain's CDR3 is CASSELRGFGELFF. CDR3 in DNA: TGTGCCAGCAGTGAGTTAAGGGGCTTCGGGGAGCTGTTTTTT.

The chain joins TRBV9 to TRBJ1-3, with no clear D. Germline V gene data show CDR1 as SGDLS and CDR2 as YYNGEE. Trimming left V 4 bases short and J 2 bases short, with 13 bases between. The CDR3 is 15 residues long. The CDR3 DNA is TGTGCCAGCAGCCCCCGCGGGCTGACTGGAAACACCATATATTTT. It yields the protein CASSPRGLTGNTIYF.

The chain uses TRBV2 and TRBJ2-1, with TRBD2 matching 8 bases. Losses at the gene ends were 4 bases for V and 0 bases for J; bases not matched to a gene: 2. Germline CDR1 and CDR2: SNHLY and FYNNEI. The CDR3 has 15 amino acids. CDR3 sequence reads: CASSVSGSSYNEQFF. The DNA for the CDR3 is TGTGCCAGCAGTGTGAGCGGGAGCTCCTACAATGAGCAGTTCTTC.

This chain uses TRBV6-1 with TRBJ1-4; D is unclear. Germline V gene data show CDR1 as MNHNS and CDR2 as SASEGT. CDR3 size: 11 residues. V gave up 6 bases and J gave up 6 bases, with 5 bases separating them. The CDR3 nucleotides read TGTGCCAGCAGCCCCTATGAAAAACTGTTTTTT. Its translation is CASSPYEKLFF.

The rearrangement uses TRBV2 and TRBJ2-3; 8 positions agree with TRBD1. The CDR3 is 15 amino acids. Germline-derived CDR1 and CDR2 are SNHLY and FYNNEI. V trimming: 4 bases; J trimming: 2 bases; junction bases outside the gene matches: 5. The CDR3 protein is CASSVRQGITDTQYF. DNA of the CDR3: TGTGCCAGCAGTGTGAGACAGGGGATCACAGATACGCAGTATTTT.

The rearrangement joins TRBV7-2 to TRBJ2-5; weak D call: TRBD2 (6 bases). The V gene's germline CDR1 is SGHTA and CDR2 FQGNSA. V lost 10 bases and J lost 1, with 10 bases in between. The CDR3 has 12 residues. CDR3: CATSVPQETQYF. CDR3 DNA sequence: TGTGCCACTAGCGTGCCCCAAGAGACCCAGTACTTC.

This chain links TRBV30 with TRBJ1-5; D may be TRBD1 (6 bases). V was pared by 2 bases and J by 3 bases, with 14 bases between. The germline CDR1 and CDR2 sequences are GTSNPN and SVGIG (reference sequence). This CDR3 contains 15 residues. CDR3 sequence reads: CAWSKRTVDNQPQHF. The CDR3 coding sequence is TGTGCCTGGAGTAAAAGGACAGTTGACAATCAGCCCCAGCATTTT.

The gene calls are TRBV10-1 and TRBJ2-7, with D possibly being TRBD1 (6 bases). The ends were cut back, 2 bases at V and 5 bases at J, with 10 bases in the middle. Germline values: CDR1 WNHNN, CDR2 SYGVQD (reference sequence). CDR3 length: 13 residues. The CDR3 bases are TGCGCCAGCAGTGAGGGGGCAGGGGACGAGCAGTACTTC. Protein: CASSEGAGDEQYF.

The chain has TRBV10-2 and TRBJ2-7; TRBD1 might be the D (5 bases). The V gene's germline CDR1 is WSHSY and CDR2 SAAADI. The CDR3 has 14 residues. The V end lost 1 base, the J end lost 2 bases, and 9 bases lay between the germline ends. CDR3 nucleotide sequence: TGCGCCAGCAGTGAGTATACAGGCCCCTACGAGCAGTACTTC. Translating it yields CASSEYTGPYEQYF.

This chain joins TRBV19 and TRBJ2-5, with 10 bases lining up with TRBD2. The CDR3 covers 15 residues. Unmatched junction bases numbered 7, after V lost 4 bases and J lost 5 bases. Germline V gives CDR1 LNHDA, CDR2 SQIVND (reference sequence). CDR3 in DNA: TGTGCCAGTAGTACCGGACTAGCGGACCCGGAGACCCAGTACTTC. As protein: CASSTGLADPETQYF.

The chain has TRBV7-2 and TRBJ2-1; 14 bases agree with TRBD2. The CDR3 is 16 residues long. Germline trimming cut 7 bases from V and 7 bases from J; bases unmatched to any gene: 9. CDR1 is SGHTA, CDR2 FQGNSA, per germline. The DNA for the CDR3 is TGTGCCAGCACCCGACTAGCGGGAGGGCCTCGGAATGAGCAGTTCTTC. As protein: CASTRLAGGPRNEQFF.

The genes are TRBV11-2 and TRBJ1-1; TRBD1 is a possible D gene (5 bases). The germline gives CDR1 SGHAT, CDR2 FQNNGV. The CDR3 totals 13 residues. The germline V and J ends were trimmed by 5 bases and 4 bases, with 11 bases remaining between them. Written as DNA, the CDR3 is TGTGCCAGCAGCCAGACCGGGGGCACTGAAGCTTTCTTT. Its protein product is CASSQTGGTEAFF.

The chain carries TRBV6-1 and TRBJ2-3; D is possibly TRBD2 (6 bases). Germline lookup yields CDR1 MNHNS and CDR2 SASEGT. This CDR3 is built from 15 residues. With 0 bases removed from V and 0 bases from J, the gap between germline ends came to 7 bases. The CDR3 sequence: CASSEARDSTDTQYF. The CDR3 nucleotides read TGTGCCAGCAGTGAAGCGCGGGACAGCACAGATACGCAGTATTTT.

This sequence joins TRBV18 and TRBJ1-3, with TRBD1 identical over 8 bases. The germline gives CDR1 KGHSH, CDR2 LQKENI. This CDR3 is built from 13 residues. V lost 3 bases, J lost 8 bases, and 3 bases stayed unmatched. The chain's CDR3 is CASSPGTGDTIYF. As DNA, the CDR3 is TGTGCCAGCTCACCCGGGACAGGAGACACCATATATTTT. Complete variable domain (other parts from reference TRBV18 and TRBJ1-3): NAGVMQNPRHLVRRRGQEARLRCSPMKGHSHVYWYRQLPEEGLKFMVYLQKENIIDESGMPKERFSAEFPKEGPSILRIQQVVRGDSAAYFCASSPGTGDTIYFGEGSWLTVV.

The chain employs TRBV6-5 and TRBJ2-1, with a tentative D call TRBD2 (5 bases). The CDR3 loop spans 13 amino acids. Germline lookup yields CDR1 MNHEY and CDR2 SVGAGI. V dropped 6 bases and J dropped 6 bases, with 12 bases sitting between them. CDR3 coding DNA: TGTGCCAGCAGGTCACTAGTGGGCAATGAGCAGTTCTTC. It is translated as CASRSLVGNEQFF.

This clone turned up a few times. The chain has TRBV7-9 and TRBJ2-7; D uncertain. The CDR3 is 12 amino acids. CDR1 and CDR2 (germline): SEHNR, FQNEAQ (reference sequence). Deletions cut 5 bases from V and 4 bases from J, with 9 bases between. The chain's CDR3 is CASSPTNYEQYF. The DNA for the CDR3 is TGTGCCAGCAGCCCGACGAATTACGAGCAGTACTTC. Complete variable domain (other parts from reference TRBV7-9 and TRBJ2-7): DTGVSQNPRHKITKRGQNVTFRCDPISEHNRLYWYRQTLGQGPEFLTYFQNEAQLEKSRLLSDRFSAERPKGSFSTLEIQRTEQGDSAMYLCASSPTNYEQYFGPGTRLTVT.

This clone appeared once. The chain is built from TRBV2 and TRBJ1-5; no firm D call. The CDR3 runs to 14 residues. Per germline, CDR1 SNHLY and CDR2 FYNNEI. With 7 bases removed from V and 0 bases from J, the gap between germline ends came to 10 bases. CDR3 sequence: CASTQTYSNQPQHF. For the CDR3, the DNA is TGTGCCAGCACCCAAACCTATAGCAATCAGCCCCAGCATTTT.